The 20 T cell receptor beta chains given below trace back to one sample, sequenced in a study of T cells in Graves' hyperthyroidism and ophthalmopathy. Amplified TCR beta CDR3 regions came from RNA transcripts. The HTBI set primed first-round TCR CDR3 RT-PCR. TCRdb itself ran the multiplex PCR reads through MiXCR, one entry per CDR3 protein. Of a few hundred thousand distinct CDR3 sequences detected, approximately 15% appear once; the ten largest clones hold roughly 17%. The specimen sequenced was blood. The receptors originated from a woman under 30 with Graves' hyperthyroidism.

This clonotype was seen at least ten times. The chain uses TRBV27 and TRBJ1-5, with 8 bases lining up with TRBD1. The V gene end was trimmed by 5 bases and the J gene end by 7 bases; junction bases not matched to a gene: 7. This CDR3 is built from 14 residues. CDR1 is MNHEY, CDR2 SMNVEV, per germline (reference sequence). CDR3 amino acids: CASSLVTGVQPQHF. The CDR3, as DNA: TGTGCCAGCAGTCTTGTGACAGGGGTCCAGCCCCAGCATTTT.

This clonotype was found a few times. The rearrangement uses TRBV19 and TRBJ2-2; 9 bases are shared with TRBD1. This CDR3 contains 15 residues. Germline CDR1 and CDR2: LNHDA and SQIVND (reference sequence). V was clipped by 8 bases and J by 6 bases; unmatched bases: 10. Here the CDR3 DNA reads TGTGCCAGTCTCACAGGGGGCGCAGGGTCCGGGGAGCTGTTTTTT. Its protein is CASLTGGAGSGELFF.

This clonotype has at least ten counts. Mismatch with germline at one junction end may stem from a read error. In DNA form, the CDR3 reads TGTGCCAGTAGTCCCAGAGTGAAGACTGAAGCTTTCTTT. It encodes CASSPRVKTEAFF. This sequence joins TRBV19 and TRBJ1-1; D call uncertain. There are 13 residues in the CDR3. Germline CDR1 is LNHDA and CDR2 is SQIVND (reference sequence).

This clonotype has ten or more counts. The chain uses TRBV24-1 and TRBJ1-2; TRBD1 matches at 9 bases. Germline V gene sequence: CDR1 KGHDR, CDR2 SFDVKD. The CDR3 has 13 amino acids. The ends lost 4 bases at V and 5 bases at J; junction bases unmatched: 1. The CDR3 nucleotides read TGTGCCACCAGTGACGGACAGGGGTATGGCTACACCTTC. This sequence encodes CATSDGQGYGYTF.

This clonotype was counted ten times or more. This chain links TRBV11-3 with TRBJ2-1; 12 positions match TRBD2. The CDR3 runs to 21 residues. CDR1 is SGHNT, CDR2 YENEEA, per germline. With V trimmed by 2 bases and J by 7 bases, 21 bases remained unmatched. The CDR3 DNA follows: TGTGCCAGCAGCTTAACGTACAGACTAGCGGGGGAATCCCCAAAGTGGAATGAGCAGTTCTTC. Protein product: CASSLTYRLAGESPKWNEQFF.

This clonotype was seen many times. The chain is built from TRBV2 and TRBJ2-3; TRBD2 matches 7 bases. V was pared by 11 bases and J by 0 bases, with 8 bases of the junction left unmatched. Germline V gene data show CDR1 as SNHLY and CDR2 as FYNNEI. This CDR3 contains 14 residues. The CDR3 reads CAGLAGTSTDTQYF. For the CDR3, the DNA is TGTGCCGGATTAGCGGGTACTAGCACAGATACGCAGTATTTT.

The chain joins TRBV28 to TRBJ2-7; unclear D gene. The germline gives CDR1 MDHEN, CDR2 SYDVKM. The CDR3 contains 13 residues. V lost 4 bases, J lost 1 base, and 8 bases lay in between. CDR3 sequence reads: CASSSDISYEQYF. CDR3 DNA: TGTGCCAGCAGTTCCGACATTTCCTACGAGCAGTACTTC.

In this sample, this clonotype turned up a few times. V is TRBV20-1 and J is TRBJ2-3; TRBD2 agrees at 7 bases. The CDR3 runs 15 residues. Unmatched junction bases numbered 14, after V lost 5 bases and J lost 6 bases. Germline CDR1 reads DFQATT; CDR2 reads SNEGSKA (reference sequence). This chain's CDR3 is CSALTGRGGSDTQYF. CDR3 coding DNA: TGCAGTGCTCTGACGGGGAGGGGAGGGAGCGATACGCAGTATTTT.

This clonotype came up many times. The J gene is TRBJ1-5, the V gene TRBV12-3 or TRBV12-4; D remains ambiguous. The CDR3 is made up of 12 amino acids. The V end lost 3 bases, the J end lost 7 bases, and 7 bases lay between the germline ends. The CDR3 DNA sequence: TGTGCCAGCAGTTTCGTGAGCCAGCCCCAGCATTTT. Its translation: CASSFVSQPQHF.

This clonotype showed up many times. The V and J genes are TRBV20-1 and TRBJ2-1, with D possibly matching TRBD2 (6 bases). Trimming left V 0 bases short and J 6 bases short, with 12 bases between. Germline-derived CDR1 and CDR2 are DFQATT and SNEGSKA (reference sequence). The CDR3 runs to 14 residues. The CDR3 here is CSARDLLASNEQFF. The CDR3 region has the DNA TGCAGTGCTAGAGATTTACTAGCCAGCAATGAGCAGTTCTTC.

Concerning this clonotype itself: It may be a read error: a sequence one base away is much more abundant. DNA of the CDR3: TGTGCCAGCAGAACGGGACAGATGAGTCAGCCCCAGCATTTT. Protein product: CASRTGQMSQPQHF. The J gene is TRBJ1-5, the V gene TRBV6-2 or TRBV6-3, with TRBD1 identical over 7 bases. The trim removed 6 bases at V and 6 bases at J, leaving 8 bases unmatched. The CDR3 covers 14 residues. Germline-derived CDR1 and CDR2 are MNHEY and SVGEGT.

This clonotype was seen repeatedly, ten times or more. V gene TRBV12-3 or TRBV12-4 combines with J gene TRBJ2-7; TRBD1 might be the D (6 bases). CDR3 length: 13 amino acids. Trimming cost V 3 bases and J 1 base, with 7 bases left between them. In DNA form, the CDR3 reads TGTGCCAGCAGTTTCGGACAGTCCTACGAGCAGTACGTC. It translates to CASSFGQSYEQYV.

This clonotype was seen many times. The rearrangement uses TRBV19 and TRBJ1-5; TRBD1 is a possible D gene (5 bases). The CDR3 is 13 residues long. The germline gives CDR1 LNHDA, CDR2 SQIVND (reference sequence). The V end lost 6 bases, the J end lost 3 bases, and 9 bases lay between the germline ends. DNA for the CDR3: TGTGCCAGTAGCGTACAGGCCAATCAGCCCCAGCATTTT. This translates into CASSVQANQPQHF.

In the case of this clonotype: This may be a read error, as it is one base from a much larger clone. The chain uses TRBV10-3 and TRBJ1-6; D not certain. Germline-derived CDR1 and CDR2 are ENHRY and SYGVKD. The length of the CDR3 is 15 residues. DNA of the CDR3: TGTGCCATCAGTGAGTCGATTACCTATAATCCACCCCTCCACTTT. Protein product: CAISESITYNPPLHF.

This clonotype was seen many times. This chain joins TRBV30 and TRBJ2-5, with D perhaps matching TRBD2 (6 bases). Germline CDR1 is GTSNPN and CDR2 is SVGIG (reference sequence). V lost 1 base, J lost 6 bases, and 15 bases lay in between. The CDR3 consists of 14 residues. This CDR3 is CAWSAGDWSKTQYF. The CDR3 region has the DNA TGTGCCTGGAGTGCGGGGGACTGGTCTAAGACCCAGTACTTC.

This clonotype came up many times. This rearrangement joins TRBV28 to TRBJ2-2; TRBD2 is a possible D gene (7 bases). CDR3 size: 18 residues. Trimming shortened V by 6 bases and J by 1 base, and 21 bases separated the two germline ends. Germline CDR1 is MDHEN and CDR2 is SYDVKM. The DNA of the CDR3 is TGTGCCAGCAGCCCATTGACGGGGGGCGCATTGAACACCGGGGAGCTGTTTTTT. Translated: CASSPLTGGALNTGELFF. The full variable domain, in which reference TRBV28 and TRBJ2-2 provide the parts outside the CDR3, is DVKVTQSSRYLVKRTGEKVFLECVQDMDHENMFWYRQDPGLGLRLIYFSYDVKMKEKGDIPEGYSVSREKKERFSLILESASTNQTSMYLCASSPLTGGALNTGELFFGEGSRLTVL.

The genes are TRBV11-2 and TRBJ2-1; TRBD2 agrees at 9 bases. Per germline, CDR1 SGHAT and CDR2 FQNNGV. V shed 0 bases and J 10 bases; nucleotides not matched to a gene: 4. The CDR3 covers 14 residues. The CDR3 sequence: CASSLDLAGREQFF. The CDR3 DNA sequence: TGTGCCAGCAGCTTAGATCTAGCGGGACGGGAGCAGTTCTTC. The whole variable domain, filled in from reference TRBV11-2 and TRBJ2-1, reads EAGVAQSPRYKIIEKRQSVAFWCNPISGHATLYWYQQILGQGPKLLIQFQNNGVVDDSQLPKDRFSAERLKGVDSTLKIQPAKLEDSAVYLCASSLDLAGREQFFGPGTRLTVL.

Note on this clonotype: A junction boundary mismatches the germline segment, possibly from a read error. This sequence joins TRBV30 and TRBJ2-2, with 7 bases aligning to TRBD2. This CDR3 spans 16 amino acids. From germline, CDR1 is GTSNPN and CDR2 SVGIG (reference sequence). The CDR3 DNA is TGTGCCTGGGGCAACAGACTAGCACTAAACACCGGGGAGCTGGTTTTT. It translates to CAWGNRLALNTGELVF.

This clonotype has ten or more counts. This sequence joins TRBV6-2 or TRBV6-3 and TRBJ2-1; the D gene is possibly TRBD2 (5 bases). V lost 4 bases, J lost 8 bases, and 9 bases lay in between. CDR1 is MNHEY, CDR2 SVGEGT, per germline. The CDR3 sequence is 12 residues long. CDR3 in DNA: TGTGCCAGCAGTTTTATCGGGGATGAGCAGTTCTTC. Translating gives CASSFIGDEQFF.

This clonotype has just a few counts. The chain uses TRBV12-5 and TRBJ2-7, with 7 positions matching TRBD1. Germline values: CDR1 LGHNT, CDR2 FRNRAP. The V and J ends lost 6 bases and 1 base, in that order; junction bases with no gene match: 9. The CDR3 contains 15 residues. The CDR3 here is CASGKTGSWSYEQYV. The CDR3 DNA is TGTGCTAGTGGCAAGACAGGGTCATGGTCCTACGAGCAGTACGTC.